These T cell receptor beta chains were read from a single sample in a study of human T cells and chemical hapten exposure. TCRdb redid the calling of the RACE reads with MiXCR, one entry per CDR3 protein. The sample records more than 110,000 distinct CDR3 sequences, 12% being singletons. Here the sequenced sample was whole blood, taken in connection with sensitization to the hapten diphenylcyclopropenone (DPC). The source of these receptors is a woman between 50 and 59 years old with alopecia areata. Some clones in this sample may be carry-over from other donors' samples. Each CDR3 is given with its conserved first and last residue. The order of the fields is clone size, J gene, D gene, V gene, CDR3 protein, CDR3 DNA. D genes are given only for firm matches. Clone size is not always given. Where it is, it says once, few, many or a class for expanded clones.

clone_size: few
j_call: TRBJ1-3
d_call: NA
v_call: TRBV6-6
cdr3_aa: CASSYNQAGNTIYF
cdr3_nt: TGTGCCAGCAGTTACAACCAGGCTGGAAACACCATATATTTT

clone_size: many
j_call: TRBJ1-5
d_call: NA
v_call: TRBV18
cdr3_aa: CASSPGAGNQPQHF
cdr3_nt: TGTGCCAGCTCACCCGGCGCGGGCAATCAGCCCCAGCATTTT

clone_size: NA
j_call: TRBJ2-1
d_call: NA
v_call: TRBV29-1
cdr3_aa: CSVVVQYNEQFF
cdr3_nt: TGCAGCGTTGTTGTGCAGTACAATGAGCAGTTCTTC

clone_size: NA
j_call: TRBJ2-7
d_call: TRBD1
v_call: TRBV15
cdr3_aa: CATSSISGTGSYEQYF
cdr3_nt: TGTGCCACCAGCAGCATCTCCGGGACAGGGTCCTACGAGCAGTACTTC

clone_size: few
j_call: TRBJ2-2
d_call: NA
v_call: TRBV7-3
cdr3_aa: CATSVGPDVGELFF
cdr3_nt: TGTGCCACCTCCGTCGGGCCCGATGTCGGGGAGCTGTTTTTT

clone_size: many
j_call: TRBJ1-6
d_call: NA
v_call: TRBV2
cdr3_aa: CASSERAGAYNSPLHF
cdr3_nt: TGTGCCAGCAGTGAAAGGGCAGGCGCCTATAATTCACCCCTCCACTTT

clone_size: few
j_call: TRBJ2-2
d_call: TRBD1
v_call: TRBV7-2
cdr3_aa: CASSAHRGGTGELFF
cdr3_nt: TGTGCCAGCAGCGCGCACAGGGGCGGAACCGGGGAGCTGTTTTTT

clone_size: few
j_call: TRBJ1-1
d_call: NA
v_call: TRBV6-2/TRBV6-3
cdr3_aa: CASSPDRYQAFF
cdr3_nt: TGTGCCAGCAGTCCGGACCGCTATCAAGCTTTCTTT

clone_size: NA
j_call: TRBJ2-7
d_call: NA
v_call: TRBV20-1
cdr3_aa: CSARVPEGPYEQYF
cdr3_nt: TGCAGTGCTAGAGTACCGGAAGGGCCCTACGAGCAGTACTTC

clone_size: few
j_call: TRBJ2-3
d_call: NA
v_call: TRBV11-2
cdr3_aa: CASSLERTSLTDTQYF
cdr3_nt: TGTGCCAGCAGCTTAGAAAGGACCAGCCTCACAGATACGCAGTATTTT

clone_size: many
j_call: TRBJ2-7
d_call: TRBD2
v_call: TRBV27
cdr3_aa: CASSSSGREEQYF
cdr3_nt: TGTGCCAGCAGTTCGAGCGGGAGAGAAGAGCAGTACTTC

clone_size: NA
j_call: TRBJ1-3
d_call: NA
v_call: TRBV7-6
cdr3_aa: CASSLVSGTIYF
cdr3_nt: TGTGCCAGCAGCTTAGTATCTGGGACCATATATTTT

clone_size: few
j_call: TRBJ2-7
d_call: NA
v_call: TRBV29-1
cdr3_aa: CSVEGGTGTSAYEQYF
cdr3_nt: TGCAGCGTTGAGGGAGGGACAGGTACCTCGGCCTACGAGCAGTACTTC

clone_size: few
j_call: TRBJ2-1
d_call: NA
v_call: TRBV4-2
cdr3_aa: CASSQLGLGSYNEQFF
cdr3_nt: TGTGCCAGCAGCCAGCTCGGACTGGGGTCCTACAATGAGCAGTTCTTC

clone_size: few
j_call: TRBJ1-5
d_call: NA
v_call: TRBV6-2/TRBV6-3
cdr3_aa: CASSLPSRQLNQPQHF
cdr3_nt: TGTGCCAGCAGTCTACCCTCGCGTCAGCTAAATCAGCCCCAGCATTTT

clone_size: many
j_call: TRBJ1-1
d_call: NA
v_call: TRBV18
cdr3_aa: CASSPLDTMNTEAFF
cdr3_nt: TGTGCCAGCTCACCATTGGACACCATGAACACTGAAGCTTTCTTT

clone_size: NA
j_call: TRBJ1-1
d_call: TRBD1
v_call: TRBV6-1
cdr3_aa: CASSEAGQGWGMAFF
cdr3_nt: TGTGCCAGCAGTGAAGCGGGACAGGGCTGGGGCATGGCTTTCTTT

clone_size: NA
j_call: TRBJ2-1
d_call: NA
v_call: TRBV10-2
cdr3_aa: CASSAAGHNEQFF
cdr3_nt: TGCGCCAGCAGTGCGGCCGGCCACAATGAGCAGTTCTTC

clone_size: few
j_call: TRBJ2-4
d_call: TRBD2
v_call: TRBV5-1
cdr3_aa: CASSWGASGKNIQYF
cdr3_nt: TGCGCCAGCAGCTGGGGCGCTAGCGGCAAAAACATTCAGTACTTC

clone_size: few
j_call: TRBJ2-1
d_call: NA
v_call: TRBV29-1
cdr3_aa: CSVEVVVGRGNEQFF
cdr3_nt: TGCAGCGTTGAAGTGGTAGTTGGGCGGGGCAATGAGCAGTTCTTC

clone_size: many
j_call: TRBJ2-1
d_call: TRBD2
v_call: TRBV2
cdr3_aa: CASSEPGLAGYNEQFF
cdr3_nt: TGTGCCAGCAGTGAGCCGGGACTAGCGGGGTACAATGAGCAGTTCTTC

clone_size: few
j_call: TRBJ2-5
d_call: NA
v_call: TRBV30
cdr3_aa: CAWKTAGAGETQYF
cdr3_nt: TGTGCCTGGAAGACGGCCGGGGCGGGAGAGACCCAGTACTTC

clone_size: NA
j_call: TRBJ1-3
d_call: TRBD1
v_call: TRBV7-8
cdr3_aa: CASSRGTGGNTIYF
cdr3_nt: TGTGCCAGCAGCCGCGGGACAGGAGGAAACACCATATATTTT

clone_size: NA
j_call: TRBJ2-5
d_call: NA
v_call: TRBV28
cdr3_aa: CASWGRETQYF
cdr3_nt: TGTGCCTCTTGGGGCCGAGAGACCCAGTACTTC

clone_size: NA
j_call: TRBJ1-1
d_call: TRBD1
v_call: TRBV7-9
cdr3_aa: CASSCHFSPGQRPNTEAFF
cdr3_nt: TGTGCCAGCAGCTGCCATTTTTCCCCGGGACAGCGACCGAACACTGAAGCTTTCTTT

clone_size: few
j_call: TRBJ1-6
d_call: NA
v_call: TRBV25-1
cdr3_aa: CASSRRNMGTYNSPLHF
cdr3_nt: TGTGCCAGCAGCCGACGTAACATGGGGACTTATAATTCACCCCTCCACTTT

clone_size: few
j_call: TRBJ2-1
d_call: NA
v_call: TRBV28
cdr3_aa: CASLGDTSRNEQFF
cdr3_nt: TGTGCCAGCCTCGGGGACACCAGTCGGAATGAGCAGTTCTTC

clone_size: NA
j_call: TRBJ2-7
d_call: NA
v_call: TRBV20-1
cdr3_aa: CSARDVTGQYYEQYF
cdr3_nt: TGCAGTGCTAGAGACGTTACAGGACAGTATTACGAGCAGTACTTC

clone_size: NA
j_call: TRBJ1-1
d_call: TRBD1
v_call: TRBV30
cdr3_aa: CAWTGQLMNTEAFF
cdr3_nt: TGTGCCTGGACGGGACAGCTAATGAACACTGAAGCTTTCTTT

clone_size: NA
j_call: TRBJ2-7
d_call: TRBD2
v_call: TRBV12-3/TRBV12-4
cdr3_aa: CASSPEAGVSEQYF
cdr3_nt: TGTGCCAGCAGCCCAGAAGCGGGAGTTTCCGAGCAGTACTTC

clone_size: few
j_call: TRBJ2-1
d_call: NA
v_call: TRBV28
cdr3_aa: CASRRSAAGQFF
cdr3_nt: TGTGCCAGCAGACGATCCGCGGCCGGGCAGTTCTTC

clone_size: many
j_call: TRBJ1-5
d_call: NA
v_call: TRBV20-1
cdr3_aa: CSAWGLSNQPQHF
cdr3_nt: TGCAGTGCTTGGGGGTTGAGCAATCAGCCCCAGCATTTT

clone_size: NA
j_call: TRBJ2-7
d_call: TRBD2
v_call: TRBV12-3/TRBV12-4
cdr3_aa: CASGGGTSGSSAYEQYF
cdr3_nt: TGTGCCAGCGGGGGCGGGACTAGCGGGAGCTCAGCCTACGAGCAGTACTTC

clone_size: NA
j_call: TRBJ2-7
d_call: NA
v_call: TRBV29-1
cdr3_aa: CSVRYPADAYEQYF
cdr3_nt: TGCAGCGTTCGCTACCCGGCAGACGCCTACGAGCAGTACTTC

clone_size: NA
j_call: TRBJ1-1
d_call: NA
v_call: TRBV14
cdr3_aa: CASRPGQPNTEAFF
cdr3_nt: TGTGCCAGCAGGCCGGGACAACCGAACACTGAAGCTTTCTTT

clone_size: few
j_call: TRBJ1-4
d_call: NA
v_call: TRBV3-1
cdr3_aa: CASSRDTEKLFF
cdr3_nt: TGTGCCAGCAGCCGGGACACCGAAAAACTGTTTTTT

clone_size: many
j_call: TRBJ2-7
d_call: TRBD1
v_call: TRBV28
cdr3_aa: CASSRPGTGSYEQYF
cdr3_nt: TGTGCCAGCAGTAGGCCCGGGACAGGGTCCTACGAGCAGTACTTC

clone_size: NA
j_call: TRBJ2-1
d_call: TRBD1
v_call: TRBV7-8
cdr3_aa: CASSSWPGQGHNEQFF
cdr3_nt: TGTGCCAGCAGCTCCTGGCCCGGACAGGGCCACAATGAGCAGTTCTTC

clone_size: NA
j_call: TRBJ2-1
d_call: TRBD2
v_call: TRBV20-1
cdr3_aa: CSARGSAGGYNEQFF
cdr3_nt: TGCAGTGCTAGAGGCTCGGCGGGAGGGTACAATGAGCAGTTCTTC

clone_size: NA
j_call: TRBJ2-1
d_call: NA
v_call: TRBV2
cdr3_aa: CASGNNEQFF
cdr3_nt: TGTGCCAGCGGGAACAATGAGCAGTTCTTC

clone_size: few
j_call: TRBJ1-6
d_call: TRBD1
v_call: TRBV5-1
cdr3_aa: CASSLGTGYNSPLHF
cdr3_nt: TGCGCCAGCAGCTTGGGGACAGGCTATAATTCACCCCTCCACTTT

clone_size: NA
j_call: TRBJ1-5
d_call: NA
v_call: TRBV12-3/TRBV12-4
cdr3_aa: CASSSEAGGGFNQPQHF
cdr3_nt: TGTGCCAGCAGTTCCGAGGCAGGTGGAGGATTCAATCAGCCCCAGCATTTT

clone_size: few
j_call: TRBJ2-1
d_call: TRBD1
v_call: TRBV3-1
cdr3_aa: CASSQTGVGEQFF
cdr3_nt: TGTGCCAGCAGCCAAACAGGGGTTGGGGAGCAGTTCTTC

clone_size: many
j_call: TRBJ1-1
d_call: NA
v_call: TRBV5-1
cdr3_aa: CASSPLDGTEAFF
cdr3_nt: TGCGCCAGCAGCCCTTTGGACGGCACTGAAGCTTTCTTT

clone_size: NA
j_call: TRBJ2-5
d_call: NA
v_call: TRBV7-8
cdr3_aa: CASSPNAGRGGETQYF
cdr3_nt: TGTGCCAGCAGCCCGAACGCGGGACGGGGCGGGGAGACCCAGTACTTC

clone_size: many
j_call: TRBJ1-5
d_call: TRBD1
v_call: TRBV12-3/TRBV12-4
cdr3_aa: CASSSQGGRVDNQPQHF
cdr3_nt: TGTGCCAGCAGTTCGCAGGGGGGCAGGGTGGACAATCAGCCCCAGCATTTT

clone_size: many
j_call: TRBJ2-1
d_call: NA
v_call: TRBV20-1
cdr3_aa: CSARGRTYNEQFF
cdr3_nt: TGCAGTGCTAGGGGACGGACTTACAATGAGCAGTTCTTC

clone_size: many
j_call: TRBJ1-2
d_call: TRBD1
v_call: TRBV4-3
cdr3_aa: CASSHQGDRSYYGYTF
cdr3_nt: TGCGCCAGCAGCCACCAGGGGGACAGGAGCTACTATGGCTACACCTTC

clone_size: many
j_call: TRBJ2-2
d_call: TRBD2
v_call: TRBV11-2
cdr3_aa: CASSLNRLTSLNTGELFF
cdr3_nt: TGTGCCAGCAGCTTAAACAGGCTGACTAGCTTGAACACCGGGGAGCTGTTTTTT

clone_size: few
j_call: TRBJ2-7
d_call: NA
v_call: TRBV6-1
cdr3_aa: CASSARLPGVDEQYF
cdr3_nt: TGTGCCAGCAGCGCCCGACTCCCCGGAGTGGACGAGCAGTACTTC

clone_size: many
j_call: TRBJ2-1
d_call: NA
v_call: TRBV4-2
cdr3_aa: CASSSAPNNEQFF
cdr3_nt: TGTGCCAGCAGCTCCGCCCCCAACAATGAGCAGTTCTTC